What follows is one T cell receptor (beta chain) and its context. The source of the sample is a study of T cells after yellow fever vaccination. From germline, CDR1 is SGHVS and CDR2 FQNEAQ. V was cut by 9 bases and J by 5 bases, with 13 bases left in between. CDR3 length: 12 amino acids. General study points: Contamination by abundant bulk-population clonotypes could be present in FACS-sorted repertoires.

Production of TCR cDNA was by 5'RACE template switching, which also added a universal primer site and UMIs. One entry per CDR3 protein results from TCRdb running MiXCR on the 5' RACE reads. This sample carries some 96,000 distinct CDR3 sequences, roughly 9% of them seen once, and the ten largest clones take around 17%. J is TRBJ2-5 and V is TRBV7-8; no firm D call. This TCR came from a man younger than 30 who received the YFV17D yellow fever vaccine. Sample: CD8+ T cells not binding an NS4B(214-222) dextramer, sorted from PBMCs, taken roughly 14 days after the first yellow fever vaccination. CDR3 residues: CASFRPGETQYF. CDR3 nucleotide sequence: TGTGCCAGTTTCCGTCCAGGCGAGACCCAGTACTTC.